These 15 T cell receptor beta chains originate from one sample sequenced in a study of early stage breast cancer tumors. The assay was immunoSEQ multiplex PCR, and TCRdb's table has in-frame clones only and misses some. This sample has tens of thousands of clones, with roughly 81% found just once. Sequences were obtained from blood. These receptors were collected from a person in their fifties with breast cancer.

The chain uses TRBV28 and TRBJ1-2; a possible D gene is TRBD1 (6 bases). Germline V gene data show CDR1 as MDHEN and CDR2 as SYDVKM. This CDR3 region has 15 residues. With 5 bases removed from V and 3 bases from J, the gap between germline ends came to 16 bases. The CDR3 DNA is TGTGCCAGCAGTCGGCGAGGAGGGGGTGACTATGGCTACACCTTC. Encoded protein: CASSRRGGGDYGYTF.

The gene calls are TRBV5-4 and TRBJ2-1; 10 bases line up with TRBD2. V shed 3 bases, J shed 2 bases, and the junction held 2 bases outside the gene matches. Germline V CDR1 and CDR2: SGHNT, YYREEE (reference sequence). This CDR3 has 15 amino acids. The CDR3 region has the DNA TGTGCCAGCAGCTCGACTAGCGGGCCCTACAATGAGCAGTTCTTC. This translates into CASSSTSGPYNEQFF.

The rearrangement links TRBV14 to TRBJ1-2; a possible D gene is TRBD1 (5 bases). The germline gives CDR1 SGHDN, CDR2 FVKESK. The CDR3 totals 14 residues. V was trimmed by 3 bases and J by 7 bases, leaving 15 bases between them. The CDR3 DNA reads TGTGCCAGCAGCCAGCTAGACAGTTGGGTTGGCTACACCTTC. Its translation: CASSQLDSWVGYTF.

The chain carries TRBV4-1 and TRBJ2-3; TRBD1 aligns across 7 bases. V shed 4 bases, J shed 4 bases, and the junction held 14 bases outside the gene matches. In germline, CDR1 is MGHRA, CDR2 YSYEKL. The CDR3 extends over 17 amino acids. The CDR3, as DNA: TGCGCCAGCAGCCTAATAAACAGGGGAATTGGTCCAGATACGCAGTATTTT. As protein: CASSLINRGIGPDTQYF.

The chain couples TRBV7-5 to TRBJ2-1; the DNA was not used to check the table's D call, TRBD2. TRBV7-5 represents a pseudogene. The CDR3 consists of 16 residues. DNA for the CDR3: TGTGCCAGAAGCTTAACAGGGACTAGCGGGTACAATGAGCAGTTCTTC. This encodes CARSLTGTSGYNEQFF.

This clone was seen more than once but under ten times. The chain carries TRBV6-1 and TRBJ1-2; D is possibly TRBD1 (6 bases). Germline CDR1 is MNHNS and CDR2 is SASEGT. Trimming took 2 bases from V and 13 from J, leaving 20 bases between them. The CDR3 is made up of 14 amino acids. The CDR3 region has the DNA TGTGCCAGCAGTGAACACGGGGAACAGGGAGGGGGCACCTTC. It is translated as CASSEHGEQGGGTF.

This clone occurred a few times. The CDR3 region is CSGSGANYGYTF. Here the CDR3 DNA reads TGCAGCGGTAGCGGGGCTAACTATGGCTACACCTTC. This chain links TRBV29-1 with TRBJ1-2; D unclear. Per the germline V gene, CDR1 is SQVTM and CDR2 is ANQGSEA. Deletions cut 7 bases from V and 0 bases from J, with 9 bases between. The CDR3 loop spans 12 amino acids.

The CDR3 here is CASRTVGRGALSGANVLTF. CDR3 coding DNA: TGTGCCAGCAGAACAGTGGGACGGGGGGCTCTCTCCGGGGCCAACGTCCTGACTTTC. This chain links TRBV27 with TRBJ2-6, with a weak D call TRBD2 (7 bases). The V end was cut by 6 bases, the J end by 4 bases, with 25 bases between. The CDR3 length is 19 residues. The germline V gene encodes CDR1 MNHEY and CDR2 SMNVEV (reference sequence).

This rearrangement joins TRBV5-4 to TRBJ2-1; perhaps TRBD2 as D (5 bases). The germline V and J ends were trimmed by 4 bases and 1 base, with 9 bases remaining between them. Per germline, CDR1 SGHNT and CDR2 YYREEE (reference sequence). The CDR3 covers 14 residues. The CDR3 loop reads CASSHPGSYNEQFF. In DNA form, the CDR3 reads TGTGCCAGCAGCCACCCGGGGTCCTACAATGAGCAGTTCTTC.

V gene TRBV9 combines with J gene TRBJ1-1, with a tentative D call TRBD1 (6 bases). The CDR3 is made up of 17 amino acids. Germline V gives CDR1 SGDLS, CDR2 YYNGEE. With 3 bases removed from V and 1 base from J, the gap between germline ends came to 19 bases. CDR3 DNA sequence: TGTGCCAGCAGCGACCAAGGCCATAAGACAGGGAACACTGAAGCTTTCTTT. It is translated as CASSDQGHKTGNTEAFF.

The genes are TRBV6-6 and TRBJ2-7, with D tentatively TRBD1 (5 bases). This CDR3 contains 13 residues. Trimming left V 0 bases short and J 7 bases short, with 10 bases between. Germline CDR1 MNHNY, CDR2 SVGAGI (reference sequence). The CDR3: CASSYSTPGEQYF. The CDR3, as DNA: TGTGCCAGCAGTTACTCGACCCCAGGGGAGCAGTACTTC.

This chain uses TRBV7-9 with TRBJ2-3; maybe TRBD2 (5 bases). Trimming cost V 5 bases and J 0 bases, with 18 bases left between them. Per germline, CDR1 SEHNR and CDR2 FQNEAQ (reference sequence). This CDR3 has 17 amino acids. The CDR3 here is CASSHPSEGFSTDTQYF. The CDR3 DNA is TGTGCCAGCAGCCACCCCTCAGAGGGATTTAGCACAGATACGCAGTATTTT.

V usage is TRBV19 and J usage is TRBJ1-5, with D perhaps matching TRBD1 (6 bases). CDR1 is LNHDA and CDR2 is SQIVND in the germline V gene (reference sequence). There are 15 residues in the CDR3. The ends were cut back, 1 base at V and 4 bases at J, with 11 bases in the middle. The CDR3: CASSIVQGPNQPQHF. CDR3 in DNA: TGTGCCAGTAGTATAGTACAGGGCCCTAATCAGCCCCAGCATTTT.

The chain recombines TRBV7-3 with TRBJ2-2, with unresolved D. With 1 base removed from V and 1 base from J, the gap between germline ends came to 13 bases. The CDR3 is 17 amino acids. Germline CDR1 SGHTA, CDR2 FQGTGA. CDR3 nucleotide sequence: TGTGCCAGCAGCTTAAAGAGGCCAGGACGGAACACCGGGGAGCTGTTTTTT. It is translated as CASSLKRPGRNTGELFF.

The rearrangement joins TRBV5-1 to TRBJ2-7; 15 bases are shared with TRBD2. Germline V gives CDR1 SGHRS, CDR2 YFSETQ. This CDR3 contains 19 residues. With V trimmed by 4 bases and J by 3 bases, 14 bases remained unmatched. In nucleotides, the CDR3 is TGCGCCAGCAGCCCCGGGACTAGCGGGGGGTTCGATTGGGTCTACGAGCAGTACTTC. It specifies CASSPGTSGGFDWVYEQYF.